Shown below are 8 T cell receptor beta chains from a single sample sequenced in a study of cytomegalovirus exposure and HLA in healthy donors. Data came from immunoSEQ multiplex PCR; TCRdb stores just in-frame clones and leaves some out. The sample includes roughly 180,000 clones, around 84% seen only once; the top ten take less than 8.5%. Sequencing was carried out using PBMCs. Every receptor here comes from a man younger than 30 in good health and CMV-seropositive.

J is TRBJ2-2 and V is TRBV27; 8 bases are a match to TRBD2. V was pared by 5 bases and J by 7 bases, with 9 bases of the junction left unmatched. Germline-derived CDR1 and CDR2 are MNHEY and SMNVEV (reference sequence). The CDR3 totals 15 residues. The CDR3 region has the DNA TGTGCCAGCAGTCCCCCGGGACTAGGAGGCGGGGAGCTGTTTTTT. Translating it yields CASSPPGLGGGELFF.

This clone was seen just once. The chain has TRBV5-6 and TRBJ2-1; 9 nucleotides align to TRBD2. V shed 4 bases, J shed 10 bases, and the junction held 12 bases outside the gene matches. The CDR3 loop spans 15 amino acids. CDR1 SGHDT and CDR2 YYEEEE come from the germline V gene. The CDR3 DNA reads as TGTGCCAGCAGCGGGACAGCGGGACTAGCTTCCGAGCAGTTCTTC. This translates into CASSGTAGLASEQFF. Drawing the rest from reference TRBV5-6 and TRBJ2-1, the complete variable domain is DAGVTQSPTHLIKTRGQQVTLRCSPKSGHDTVSWYQQALGQGPQFIFQYYEEEERQRGNFPDRFSGHQFPNYSSELNVNALLLGDSALYLCASSGTAGLASEQFFGPGTRLTVL.

The chain is built from TRBV2 and TRBJ1-3; D perhaps matches TRBD1 (5 bases). V was clipped by 3 bases and J by 0 bases, with 18 bases between them. This CDR3 has 18 residues. Germline CDR1 SNHLY, CDR2 FYNNEI. The chain's CDR3 is CASSEFGRATSSGNTIYF. CDR3 DNA: TGTGCCAGCAGTGAGTTTGGCAGGGCAACCTCCTCTGGAAACACCATATATTTT.

V and J are TRBV2 and TRBJ2-5; 8 nucleotides line up with TRBD2. Germline V gene data show CDR1 as SNHLY and CDR2 as FYNNEI. J was trimmed by 0 bases and V by 8 bases; bases with no gene match: 20. CDR3 length: 19 amino acids. CDR3 protein: CASPFLGVGRAEYQETQYF. The CDR3 DNA is TGTGCCAGCCCTTTCCTGGGGGTCGGGAGGGCCGAGTACCAAGAGACCCAGTACTTC.

The V gene is TRBV5-4, the J gene TRBJ2-2, with D perhaps matching TRBD1 (6 bases). This CDR3 contains 16 residues. Germline CDR1 is SGHNT and CDR2 is YYREEE (reference sequence). With 0 bases removed from V and 1 base from J, the gap between germline ends came to 10 bases. Here the CDR3 DNA reads TGTGCCAGCAGCTTGGGGGGGCGCCAGAACACCGGGGAGCTGTTTTTT. Amino acids: CASSLGGRQNTGELFF.

The chain has TRBV7-9 and TRBJ2-5; no reliable D call. CDR1 is SEHNR, CDR2 FQNEAQ, per germline (reference sequence). The CDR3 runs 11 residues. V lost 6 bases to trimming and J lost 5 bases, with 7 bases between them. CDR3 loop: CASSIQETQYF. The CDR3 bases are TGTGCCAGCAGTATCCAGGAGACCCAGTACTTC.

The chain links TRBV27 to TRBJ2-2, with D possibly being TRBD2 (7 bases). The CDR3 has 16 amino acids. V was pared by 2 bases and J by 7 bases, with 17 bases between. Per germline, CDR1 MNHEY and CDR2 SMNVEV (reference sequence). CDR3 protein: CASSLLAAEGVGELFF. CDR3 coding DNA: TGTGCCAGCAGTTTACTAGCGGCAGAGGGGGTCGGGGAGCTGTTTTTT.

This chain uses TRBV9 with TRBJ1-4; a weak D match, TRBD1 (6 bases). Per the germline V gene, CDR1 is SGDLS and CDR2 is YYNGEE. This CDR3 comprises 16 residues. The V and J ends lost 7 bases and 0 bases respectively, with 16 bases between them. CDR3 nucleotides: TGTGCCAGCTCCTCTGGACAGCCTGCAACTAATGAAAAACTGTTTTTT. Translated: CASSSGQPATNEKLFF.